This note documents a single T cell receptor beta chain sequence. Its antigen has not been determined. This sample is part of a study of CXCR3-negative and CXCR3-positive naive CD8 T cells (dated by TCRdb to 2018 to 2020). At the level of the whole study: In total, roughly 150 million TRB reads were obtained, or roughly 1.5 +/- 0.3 million reads per library. Diversity and physicochemical repertoire analyses covered under twelve donors pooled from two independent experiments. The TRBV-TRBJ cluster analysis covered naive subsets from five or six donors and memory cells from 3 donors. What the study reported, not specific to this receptor: Surface CD5, linked to self-reactivity in mice, was comparable between naive subsets; TCR interaction strength was therefore also inferred from TRB CDR3 physicochemical properties. Similar TRBV-TRBJ usage was shown by naive CXCR3-negative and CXCR3-positive cells from the same donor, whereas distinct patterns were shown by memory cells. CXCR3 expression partially decreased after cryopreservation, so most assays used freshly isolated PBMCs. Both naive subsets had comparably high repertoire diversity, while memory CD8+ T cells had much lower repertoire diversity. Compared with CXCR3-negative naive cells, CXCR3-positive naive cells had TRB CDR3s with higher hydrophobicity (lower Kidera factor 4), lower energy, and higher strength and volume indices.

Each CD8+ T cell subset was flow-sorted in triplicate, and 250,000 to 350,000 cells per subset were placed directly into RLT lysis buffer. To keep memory contaminants out, a stringent definition of naive CD8+ T cells was applied: CD45RO-CCR7+CD27+CD95-. Using standard density gradient centrifugation, peripheral blood mononuclear cells were isolated from buffy coats. A FACSAria III was used to flow-sort naive CD8+ T cells into CXCR3-negative and CXCR3-positive populations. An RNeasy Mini Kit was used to extract total RNA from the sorted cells. Instrument used: NextSeq 550. The Human TCR Profiling Kit (MiLaboratory) was used to make UMI-labeled 5' RACE TRB cDNA libraries. The full amount of extracted RNA was used for cDNA synthesis, and the full amount of resulting cDNA was used for PCR amplification. Libraries were prepared in parallel with an identical number of PCR cycles. The source study handled its data this way. With a requirement of at least two reads per UMI, MIGEC and MiXCR extracted about 50,000 +/- 10,000 unique UMI-labeled TRB cDNA molecules per library. Each library averaged 40,000 +/- 10,000 functional in-frame TRB CDR3 nucleotide clonotypes without stop codons. After downsampling to 5000 UMI-labeled TRB molecules per sample, diversity metrics, including normalized Shannon-Wiener and Chao1, were computed in VDJtools. Clonotype-size-weighted physicochemical properties of the central five CDR3 residues (interaction energy, strength, volume and Kidera factor 4) were computed in VDJtools. TCRdb reprocessed the sequencing reads and holds a single record per CDR3 protein sequence, with no DNA. These V and J calls rely on TCRdb rather than the paper's analysis. The sample table gives about 150,000 distinct CDR3 sequences. Nearly 0.5% of the sample lies in the top ten.

The CDR3 sequence holds 13 residues, the cysteine and phenylalanine included. A DNA sequence was not provided. The germline V gene provides CDR1 MDHEN and CDR2 SYDVKM. The receptor was derived from a human donor in good health. Some clones in this sample may be carry-over from other donors' samples. The chain couples TRBV28 to TRBJ2-6; the D call of TRBD2 rests on TCRdb alone, since no DNA is present to check it. The sequenced material came from naive CXCR3+ CD8+ T cells from blood. The meaning of the sample's cell subset or site label: CD45RO-CCR7+CD27+CD95- naive CD8+ T cells expressing CXCR3 (TNR3+). The CDR3 region: CASSFAGSNVLTF.